This TCR beta chain originates from a study of cytomegalovirus exposure and HLA in healthy donors. Study conclusions and caveats: An ancestry cluster, one associated with Asian ancestry, reportedly showed fewer N-insertions than the approximately 670-donor mean in a later analysis.

The PCR used 60 Vbeta and 13 Jbeta primers. The method was immunoSEQ multiplex PCR; TCRdb's version includes in-frame clones alone and lacks a portion of them. The sample has 150,000 to 200,000 clones, about four fifths seen once. On this clone: What it binds is unknown.

V lost 9 bases and J 5 bases, leaving 20 bases between the germline ends. CDR3 size: 15 residues. CDR1 and CDR2 (germline): MNHEY, SVGAGI. The V gene is TRBV6-5, the J gene TRBJ2-1; tentative D call: TRBD1 (5 bases). Input material: PBMCs. The receptor was derived from a woman between 18 and 29 years old in good health and CMV-seropositive. Here the CDR3 DNA reads TGTGCCAGTGACAGCCAAACTCTCAGGAACAATGAGCAGTTCTTC. Amino acids: CASDSQTLRNNEQFF.